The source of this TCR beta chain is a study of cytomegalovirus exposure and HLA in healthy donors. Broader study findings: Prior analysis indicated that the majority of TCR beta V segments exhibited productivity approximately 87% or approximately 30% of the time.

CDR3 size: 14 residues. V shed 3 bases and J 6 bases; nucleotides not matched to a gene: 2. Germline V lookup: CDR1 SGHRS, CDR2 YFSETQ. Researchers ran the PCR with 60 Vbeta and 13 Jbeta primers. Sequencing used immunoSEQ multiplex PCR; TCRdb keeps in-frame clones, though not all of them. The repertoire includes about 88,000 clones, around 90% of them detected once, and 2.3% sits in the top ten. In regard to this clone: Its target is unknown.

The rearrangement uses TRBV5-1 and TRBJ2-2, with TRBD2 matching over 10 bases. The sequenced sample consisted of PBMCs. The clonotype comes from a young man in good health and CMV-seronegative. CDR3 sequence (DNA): TGCGCCAGCAGCTCGGGGACTAGCGCCGGGGAGCTGTTTTTT. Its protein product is CASSSGTSAGELFF. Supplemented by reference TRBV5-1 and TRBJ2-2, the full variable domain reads KAGVTQTPRYLIKTRGQQVTLSCSPISGHRSVSWYQQTPGQGLQFLFEYFSETQRNKGNFPGRFSGRQFSNSRSEMNVSTLELGDSALYLCASSSGTSAGELFFGEGSRLTVL.